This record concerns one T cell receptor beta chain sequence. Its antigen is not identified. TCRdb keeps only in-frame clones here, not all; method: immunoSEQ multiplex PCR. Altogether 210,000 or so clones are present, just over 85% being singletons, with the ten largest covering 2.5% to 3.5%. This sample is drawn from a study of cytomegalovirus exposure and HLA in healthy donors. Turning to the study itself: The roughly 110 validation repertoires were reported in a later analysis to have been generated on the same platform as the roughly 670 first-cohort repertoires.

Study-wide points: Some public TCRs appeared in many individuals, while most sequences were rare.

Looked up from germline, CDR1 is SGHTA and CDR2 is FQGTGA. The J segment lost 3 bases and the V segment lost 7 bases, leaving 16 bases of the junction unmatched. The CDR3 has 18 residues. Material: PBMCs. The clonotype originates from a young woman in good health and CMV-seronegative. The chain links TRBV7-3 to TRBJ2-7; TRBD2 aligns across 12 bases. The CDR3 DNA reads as TGTGCCAGCAACAGGGGACTAGCGGGCGGGAGGATAGACTACGAGCAGTACTTC. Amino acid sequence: CASNRGLAGGRIDYEQYF.